This T cell receptor (beta chain) stems from a study of T cells in Graves' hyperthyroidism and ophthalmopathy. Germline CDR1 is KGHSH and CDR2 is LQKENI. V gave up 0 bases and J gave up 1 base, with 9 bases separating them. The CDR3 covers 15 residues. What was amplified from RNA transcripts were TCR beta CDR3 regions. When the TCR CDR3 underwent first-round RT-PCR, the HTBI primer set was used. A single record per CDR3 protein comes from TCRdb applying MiXCR to the multiplex PCR reads. The sample yields around 280,000 distinct CDR3 sequences, about an eighth seen once. This clonotype was detected a few times.

This TCR was sampled from a woman aged 40 to 55 with Graves' hyperthyroidism. Sequencing input: blood. J is TRBJ1-1 and V is TRBV18; no definite D call. Here the CDR3 DNA reads TGTGCCAGCTCACCACCGCCGCGGGGGAACACTGAAGCTTTCTTT. This translates into CASSPPPRGNTEAFF.